Listed here is a single T cell receptor beta chain. This clonotype was seen at least ten times. Its antigen target is currently unknown. No quality values exist for individual bases; no much larger clone is one base distant. These data belong to a study of CD8 T cells in ankylosing spondylitis (dated by TCRdb to 2016 to 2017). General notes on the study: The study profiled T cell receptor beta repertoires in healthy donors and ankylosing spondylitis patients to find disease-linked TCR variants. The whole study cohort included 85 to 120 healthy donors and 25 ankylosing spondylitis patients. Peripheral blood was sampled, and synovial fluid was also collected from ankylosing spondylitis patients. Study-wide findings and limitations: A TCR beta motif of seven or eight highly homologous amino acid variants appeared characteristic of blood from ankylosing spondylitis patients. The disease-linked clones were reported to be significantly enriched in matched synovial fluid samples from ankylosing spondylitis patients. Some of the motif variants had been reported before in the synovial fluid and blood of reactive arthritis patients, a finding that suggests common disease-initiation mechanisms. In peripheral blood, the disease-linked clones were found at relatively low frequencies and had a CD8+ phenotype.

From its cysteine to its phenylalanine, the CDR3 spans 17 amino acids. Only the CDR3 region is kept as DNA, spanning 51 bases read in frame from base 1. The junction shows trimming of 0 bases on V and 5 bases on J, and the gene matches do not reach 6 bases of it. CDR1 and CDR2 were assigned from the germline V gene as LGHNA and YNFKEQ. The instrument given in TCRdb is Illumina HiSeq 2500. Quantitative 5'-RACE with molecular barcodes was used to prepare TCR beta libraries. The authors' analysis ran thus. To identify disease-linked TCR variants, a new computational method was used, one built on a probabilistic model of VDJ rearrangement. TCRdb passed the public sequencing reads through fastp at Q25 and MiXCR, retaining productive beta sequences. Duplicate CDR3 protein sequences are folded into a single record with the most common DNA and genes. The V and J calls, along with clone size, are taken from TCRdb and not from the paper's own processing. This sample lists fewer than 250,000 distinct CDR3 sequences; about 11% were detected once. The biggest ten clones account for about a fifth of the sample.

The sample consisted of blood, either unsorted or a sorted T cell fraction (not recorded which). The receptor comes from a male donor with ankylosing spondylitis or in good health (not recorded which). The chain uses TRBV4-2 and TRBJ2-4; a stretch of 11 junction bases matches TRBD2. DNA sequence: TGTGCCAGCAGCCAAGACGTAGCGGGGGGGCGCGAAAACATTCAGTACTTC. The resulting protein is CASSQDVAGGRENIQYF.